A selection of T cell receptor beta chains follows, all from one sample in a study of Tregs in tolerant kidney transplant recipients. Sequencing used immunoSEQ multiplex PCR; TCRdb keeps in-frame clones, though not all of them. The sample carries about 14,000 clones, around nine tenths recorded once. The sample comprised CD8+ T cells from blood. Receptors were obtained from a human donor in good health. Both conserved end residues are part of each CDR3. A D gene is named only where the DNA matches it firmly. Size is stated for part of the rows, as once, few or many counts, or as a class when the clone is expanded.

d_gene: TRBD1
abundance: NA
v_gene: TRBV5-1
j_gene: TRBJ1-1
CDR3aa: CASSLTGVEAFF
CDR3nt: TGCGCCAGCAGCCTCACAGGGGTCGAAGCTTTCTTT

d_gene: TRBD2
abundance: NA
v_gene: TRBV11-2
j_gene: TRBJ2-1
CDR3aa: CASGTSGEQFF
CDR3nt: TGTGCCAGCGGGACTAGTGGCGAGCAGTTCTTC

d_gene: TRBD1
abundance: NA
v_gene: TRBV4-3
j_gene: TRBJ1-6
CDR3aa: CASSQGLTGANSPLHF
CDR3nt: TGCGCCAGCAGCCAAGGGTTGACAGGGGCTAATTCACCCCTCCACTTT

d_gene: TRBD1
abundance: NA
v_gene: TRBV27
j_gene: TRBJ2-1
CDR3aa: CASSLGTGLRSYNEQFF
CDR3nt: TGTGCCAGCAGTCTAGGGACAGGACTACGCTCCTACAATGAGCAGTTCTTC

d_gene: NA
abundance: NA
v_gene: TRBV7-2
j_gene: TRBJ2-7
CDR3aa: CASSLAETRPYEQYF
CDR3nt: TGTGCCAGCAGCTTAGCTGAGACTAGACCCTACGAGCAGTACTTC

d_gene: NA
abundance: NA
v_gene: TRBV4-1
j_gene: TRBJ1-2
CDR3aa: CASSQEDRTKYGYTF
CDR3nt: TGCGCCAGCAGCCAAGAGGACCGGACAAAATATGGCTACACCTTC

d_gene: NA
abundance: NA
v_gene: TRBV30
j_gene: TRBJ1-1
CDR3aa: CAWTADSQLWTEAFF
CDR3nt: TGTGCCTGGACCGCGGACAGTCAACTGTGGACTGAAGCTTTCTTT

d_gene: NA
abundance: NA
v_gene: TRBV11-3
j_gene: TRBJ1-1
CDR3aa: CASSPSFVRRRAEAFF
CDR3nt: TGTGCCAGCAGCCCATCTTTTGTTCGCAGGCGCGCTGAAGCTTTCTTT

d_gene: TRBD2
abundance: medium-sized
v_gene: TRBV27
j_gene: TRBJ2-7
CDR3aa: CASSLGTSGLYEQYF
CDR3nt: TGTGCCAGCAGTCTAGGGACTAGCGGTCTCTACGAGCAGTACTTC

d_gene: NA
abundance: NA
v_gene: TRBV21-1
j_gene: TRBJ2-1
CDR3aa: CASSIPWSSGGEAYNEQFF
CDR3nt: TGTGCCAGCAGCATCCCGTGGTCTAGCGGGGGGGAGGCCTACAATGAGCAGTTCTTC

d_gene: NA
abundance: NA
v_gene: TRBV7-3
j_gene: TRBJ2-1
CDR3aa: CASSILSGNNEQFF
CDR3nt: TGTGCCAGCAGCATACTGAGTGGAAACAATGAGCAGTTCTTC

d_gene: NA
abundance: NA
v_gene: TRBV7-8
j_gene: TRBJ1-1
CDR3aa: CASSGRAGDTEAFF
CDR3nt: TGTGCCAGCAGCGGCAGGGCTGGGGACACTGAAGCTTTCTTT

d_gene: NA
abundance: NA
v_gene: TRBV6-5
j_gene: TRBJ1-1
CDR3aa: CASSYRVTNTEAFF
CDR3nt: TGTGCCAGCAGTTACCGGGTAACAAACACTGAAGCTTTCTTT

d_gene: NA
abundance: NA
v_gene: TRBV7-2
j_gene: TRBJ1-3
CDR3aa: CASSLTVRRGIIGNTIYF
CDR3nt: TGTGCCAGCAGCTTAACCGTTCGGCGGGGCATAATTGGAAACACCATATATTTT

d_gene: NA
abundance: NA
v_gene: TRBV5-1
j_gene: TRBJ2-2
CDR3aa: CASSVVRTGSQTGELFF
CDR3nt: TGCGCCAGCAGCGTAGTCCGCACCGGGAGCCAAACCGGGGAGCTGTTTTTT

d_gene: NA
abundance: NA
v_gene: TRBV7-2
j_gene: TRBJ2-1
CDR3aa: CASRNPILGLNDNEQFF
CDR3nt: TGTGCCAGCAGAAACCCGATCCTAGGTCTGAATGACAATGAGCAGTTCTTC

d_gene: NA
abundance: NA
v_gene: TRBV21-1
j_gene: TRBJ1-1
CDR3aa: CASGLYRAPWVNTEAFF
CDR3nt: TGTGCCAGCGGCCTTTACAGGGCGCCCTGGGTGAACACTGAAGCTTTCTTT

d_gene: NA
abundance: NA
v_gene: TRBV7-9
j_gene: TRBJ2-3
CDR3aa: CASSSGSRTDTQYF
CDR3nt: TGTGCCAGCAGCAGCGGTTCCAGAACAGATACGCAGTATTTT

d_gene: TRBD2
abundance: NA
v_gene: TRBV29-1
j_gene: TRBJ2-1
CDR3aa: CSALPLAGGPEQFF
CDR3nt: TGCAGCGCTCTGCCCCTAGCGGGGGGGCCTGAGCAGTTCTTC

d_gene: TRBD2
abundance: NA
v_gene: TRBV27
j_gene: TRBJ2-2
CDR3aa: CASSLEREGPGELFF
CDR3nt: TGTGCCAGCAGTTTAGAGCGGGAGGGACCCGGGGAGCTGTTTTTT

d_gene: TRBD1
abundance: NA
v_gene: TRBV10-3
j_gene: TRBJ2-2
CDR3aa: CAISERAGGTGELFF
CDR3nt: TGTGCCATCAGTGAGCGGGCAGGGGGCACCGGGGAGCTGTTTTTT

d_gene: TRBD1
abundance: NA
v_gene: TRBV15
j_gene: TRBJ2-5
CDR3aa: CATSRDGDRGEGETQYF
CDR3nt: TGTGCCACCAGCAGAGATGGAGACAGGGGCGAAGGAGAGACCCAGTACTTC

d_gene: TRBD1
abundance: NA
v_gene: TRBV9
j_gene: TRBJ2-1
CDR3aa: CASSVRDRGNNEQFF
CDR3nt: TGTGCCAGCAGCGTGAGGGACAGGGGCAACAATGAGCAGTTCTTC

d_gene: TRBD1
abundance: NA
v_gene: TRBV12-5
j_gene: TRBJ2-1
CDR3aa: CASGWDRHNEQFF
CDR3nt: TGTGCTAGTGGTTGGGACAGACACAATGAGCAGTTCTTC

d_gene: TRBD1
abundance: NA
v_gene: TRBV4-1
j_gene: TRBJ2-7
CDR3aa: CASSPGTGDYEQYF
CDR3nt: TGCGCCAGCAGCCCCGGGACAGGGGACTACGAGCAGTACTTC

d_gene: TRBD2
abundance: NA
v_gene: TRBV30
j_gene: TRBJ2-3
CDR3aa: CAWSWTSGRDTQYF
CDR3nt: TGTGCCTGGAGCTGGACTAGCGGGAGAGATACGCAGTATTTT

d_gene: TRBD1
abundance: NA
v_gene: TRBV6-5
j_gene: TRBJ2-7
CDR3aa: CASSYSGTGGEQYF
CDR3nt: TGTGCCAGCAGTTACTCGGGGACAGGGGGCGAGCAGTACTTC